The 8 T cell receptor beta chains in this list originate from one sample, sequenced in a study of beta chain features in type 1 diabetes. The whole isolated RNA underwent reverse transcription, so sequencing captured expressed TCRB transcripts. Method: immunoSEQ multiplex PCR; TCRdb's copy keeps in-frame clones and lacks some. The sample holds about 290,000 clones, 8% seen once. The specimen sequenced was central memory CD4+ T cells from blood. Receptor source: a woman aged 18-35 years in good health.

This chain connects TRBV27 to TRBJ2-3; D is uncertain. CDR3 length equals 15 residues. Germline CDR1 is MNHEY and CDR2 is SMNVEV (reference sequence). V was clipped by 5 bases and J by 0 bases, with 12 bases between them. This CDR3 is CASSRWRMSTDTQYF. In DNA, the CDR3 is TGTGCCAGCAGTAGGTGGCGGATGAGCACAGATACGCAGTATTTT.

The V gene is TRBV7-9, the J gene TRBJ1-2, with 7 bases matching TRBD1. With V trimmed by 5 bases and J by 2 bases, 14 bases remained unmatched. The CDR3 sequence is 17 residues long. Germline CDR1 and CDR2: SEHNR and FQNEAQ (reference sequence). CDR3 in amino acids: CASSPKTGQTSNYGYTF. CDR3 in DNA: TGTGCCAGCAGCCCTAAGACGGGACAGACTTCAAACTATGGCTACACCTTC.

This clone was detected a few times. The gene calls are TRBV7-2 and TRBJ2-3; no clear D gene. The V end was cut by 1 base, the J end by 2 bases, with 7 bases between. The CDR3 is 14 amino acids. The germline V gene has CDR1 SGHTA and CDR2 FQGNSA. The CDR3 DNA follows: TGTGCCAGCAGCTTAGGTTTCCTCACAGATACGCAGTATTTT. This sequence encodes CASSLGFLTDTQYF.

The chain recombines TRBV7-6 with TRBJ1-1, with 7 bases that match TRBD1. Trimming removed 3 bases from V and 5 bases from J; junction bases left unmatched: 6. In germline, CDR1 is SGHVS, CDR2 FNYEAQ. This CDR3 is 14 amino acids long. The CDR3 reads CASSFSGGETEAFF. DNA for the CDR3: TGTGCCAGCAGCTTCTCAGGGGGTGAGACTGAAGCTTTCTTT.

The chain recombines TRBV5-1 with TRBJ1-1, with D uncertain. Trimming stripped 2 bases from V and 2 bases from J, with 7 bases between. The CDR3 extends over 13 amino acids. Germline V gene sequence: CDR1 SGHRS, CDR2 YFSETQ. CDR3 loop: CASSFRLNTEAFF. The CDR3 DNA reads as TGCGCCAGCAGCTTCCGGCTAAACACTGAAGCTTTCTTT.

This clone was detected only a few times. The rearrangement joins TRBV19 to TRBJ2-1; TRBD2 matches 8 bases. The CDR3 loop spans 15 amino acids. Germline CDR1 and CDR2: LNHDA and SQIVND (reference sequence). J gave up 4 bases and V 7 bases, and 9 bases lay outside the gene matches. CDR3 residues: CASTFSGTAYNEQFF. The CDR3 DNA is TGTGCCAGTACCTTTAGCGGGACCGCTTACAATGAGCAGTTCTTC.

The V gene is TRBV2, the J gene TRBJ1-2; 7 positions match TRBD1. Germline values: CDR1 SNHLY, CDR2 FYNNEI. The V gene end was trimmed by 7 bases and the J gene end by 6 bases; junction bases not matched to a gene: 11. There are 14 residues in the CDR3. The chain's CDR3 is CASTETGWSNGYTF. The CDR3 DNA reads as TGTGCCAGCACAGAGACAGGGTGGTCGAATGGCTACACCTTC.

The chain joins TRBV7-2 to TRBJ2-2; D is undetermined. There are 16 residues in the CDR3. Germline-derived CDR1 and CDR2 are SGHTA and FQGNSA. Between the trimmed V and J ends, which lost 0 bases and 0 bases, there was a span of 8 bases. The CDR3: CASSLAWQANTGELFF. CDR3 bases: TGTGCCAGCAGCTTAGCGTGGCAGGCGAACACCGGGGAGCTGTTTTTT.